The 4 T cell receptor beta chains reported below all come from one sample, sequenced in a study of blood T cell repertoires in COVID-19. TCRdb's table, derived via immunoSEQ multiplex PCR, lists solely in-frame clones and lacks some. The table includes some 300,000 clones, about 87% detected once. The sample comprised peripheral blood. The receptors shown here come from a woman in her 50s with COVID-19, enrolled during active disease.

This clone was recorded a few times. The chain couples TRBV19 to TRBJ2-5, with 9 bases matching TRBD2. The germline gives CDR1 LNHDA, CDR2 SQIVND (reference sequence). With 4 bases clipped from V and 3 bases from J, the junction kept 6 bases outside the gene matches. The CDR3 is 15 amino acids. DNA of the CDR3: TGTGCCAGTAGTACCCGGACTAGCGTGAAAGAGACCCAGTACTTC. Amino acid sequence: CASSTRTSVKETQYF.

The J gene is TRBJ2-5, the V gene TRBV19; 10 nucleotides match TRBD1. Germline V gives CDR1 LNHDA, CDR2 SQIVND (reference sequence). Germline trimming cut 5 bases from V and 4 bases from J; bases unmatched to any gene: 4. The CDR3 runs 14 residues. DNA for the CDR3: TGTGCCAGTAGTCCCGGGACAGGGGTAGAGACCCAGTACTTC. This translates into CASSPGTGVETQYF.

This chain uses TRBV5-4 with TRBJ2-5; 8 nucleotides match TRBD1. The CDR3 is 16 amino acids. V lost 5 bases and J lost 0; bases outside the gene matches: 9. Germline V CDR1 and CDR2: SGHNT, YYREEE (reference sequence). CDR3 loop: CASSYRDRRYQETQYF. CDR3 DNA sequence: TGTGCCAGCAGTTACCGGGACAGGAGGTACCAAGAGACCCAGTACTTC.

This clone was recorded once. V gene TRBV19 combines with J gene TRBJ1-2; TRBD1 might be the D (6 bases). The CDR3 covers 15 residues. The V gene's germline CDR1 is LNHDA and CDR2 SQIVND (reference sequence). V gave up 4 bases and J gave up 4 bases, with 16 bases separating them. CDR3 region: CASSNRDKGGYGYTF. The CDR3 DNA sequence: TGTGCCAGTAGTAACCGGGACAAAGGCGGCTATGGCTACACCTTC.